The present T cell receptor beta chain was sequenced within a study of CD8 T cells in Susac syndrome. The RNA, about 0.45 to 1 ug, was put through reverse transcription using random hexamers. TCRdb re-analysed the immunoSEQ multiplex PCR reads in MiXCR, keeping a single row per CDR3 protein. The table records about 400,000 distinct CDR3 sequences, 75% to 90% of them present only once. The CDR3 sequence is 13 residues long. The ends were cut back, 1 base at V and 7 bases at J, with 10 bases in the middle. CDR1 is LGHDT, CDR2 YNNKEL, per germline (reference sequence). The V call is TRBV3-1, the J call TRBJ1-2, with D uncertain. The source of this sequence is a human donor with multiple sclerosis. Material: CD8+ T cells from PBMCs. Here the CDR3 DNA reads TGTGCCAGCAGCCAAGTCCGGGGTAGTGGCTACACCTTC. Translation: CASSQVRGSGYTF.